A selection of T cell receptor beta chains follows, all from one sample in a study of sequential checkpoint blockade in melanoma. Profiling relied on immunoSEQ multiplex PCR, and the TCRdb table lists in-frame clones only, not all of them. Among fewer than 6,500 clones listed, around 28% were seen once. Sequences were derived from tumor tissue (inferred from file names), sampled from a patient given nivolumab and ipilimumab in sequence. The source is a human donor with melanoma. CDR3s include the opening cysteine and the closing phenylalanine or tryptophan. A D gene is named only where the DNA matches it firmly. Part of the rows lack a size; the others show once, few, many or a class for expanded clones.

v_gene	j_gene	abundance	d_gene	CDR3nt	CDR3aa
TRBV19	TRBJ1-5	medium-sized	TRBD1	TGTGCCAGTAGTATGCAGACAGGGAATCAGCCCCAGCATTTT	CASSMQTGNQPQHF
TRBV30	TRBJ1-4	.	.	TGTGCCTGGAGCCGAGGGCTGACTAATGAAAAACTGTTTTTT	CAWSRGLTNEKLFF
TRBV1	TRBJ2-7	many	.	.	CASSQDEVGTGSYEQYF
TRBV5-1	TRBJ1-4	.	TRBD1	TGCGCCAGCAGCTCCCGCCCAGGGGGAACTAATGAAAAACTGTTTTTT	CASSSRPGGTNEKLFF
TRBV18	TRBJ2-3	.	.	TGTGCCAGCTCACCATTACCCAGCCGGAGCACAGATACGCAGTATTTT	CASSPLPSRSTDTQYF
TRBV29-1	TRBJ2-1	.	.	TGCAGCGTTGTACGGTACAACAATGAGCAGTTCTTC	CSVVRYNNEQFF
TRBV6-8	TRBJ2-1	few	.	TGTGCCAGCAGAGACGGGACTGGTGGCCACAATGAGCAGTTCTTC	CASRDGTGGHNEQFF
TRBV18	TRBJ2-6	.	.	TGTGCCAGCTCACCACTACACGTTGGGGGGCCAGCTTCTGGGGCCAACGTCCTGACTTTC	CASSPLHVGGPASGANVLTF
TRBV11-3	TRBJ2-7	many	TRBD1	TGTGCCAGCAGCTTGGGACAGGGGCCTCGAGAGCAGTACTTC	CASSLGQGPREQYF
TRBV28	TRBJ1-2	.	TRBD1	TGTGCCAGCAGCTACCCGGACAGGGAGGTTTTCGGATATGGCTACACCTTC	CASSYPDREVFGYGYTF
TRBV11-3	TRBJ1-1	large	.	TGTGCCAGCAGCTTGGCCAGGGGACACACTGAAGCTTTCTTT	CASSLARGHTEAFF
TRBV5-1	TRBJ2-1	large	TRBD2	TGCGCCAGCAGAGGGGGGACTAGCGGGAGTTCCTACAATGAGCAGTTCTTC	CASRGGTSGSSYNEQFF
TRBV5-1	TRBJ2-1	.	TRBD2	TGCGCCAGCAGCTTTCGGACTAGCGGGAGGAGGGATGAGCAGTTCTTC	CASSFRTSGRRDEQFF
TRBV5-1	TRBJ2-5	.	.	TGCGCCAGCAGCTTGGGACAGGCTTGGCAGACCCAGTACTTC	CASSLGQAWQTQYF
TRBV11-3	TRBJ1-5	many	.	TGTGCCAGCAGCCAGAGGGCAGGGAGTCAGCCCCAGCATTTT	CASSQRAGSQPQHF
TRBV9	TRBJ1-1	few	TRBD1	TGTGCCAGCAGCGTAGCCAGGGGGGAGATGAACACTGAAGCTTTCTTT	CASSVARGEMNTEAFF
TRBV18	TRBJ1-3	.	TRBD1	TGTGCCAGCTCACTCCTACCCGACAGGGGATCAGGAAACACCATATATTTT	CASSLLPDRGSGNTIYF
TRBV5-1	TRBJ1-4	few	.	TGCGCCAGCAGCTCAAACGGGGACCGGAATGAAAAACTGTTTTTT	CASSSNGDRNEKLFF
TRBV6-8	TRBJ2-3	few	TRBD2	TGTGCCAGCAGTACCGGACTAGCGGCCACGGGTGCAGATACGCAGTATTTT	CASSTGLAATGADTQYF
TRBV29-1	TRBJ2-5	.	TRBD2	TGCAGCGTTGAGAGTAGCGGGGTCCAAGAGACCCAGTACTTC	CSVESSGVQETQYF
TRBV5-1	TRBJ2-3	.	.	TGCGCCAGCAGCCAAGGACTGGGGAGCGGTACGCAGTATTTT	CASSQGLGSGTQYF
TRBV11-3	TRBJ2-3	.	.	TGTGCCAGCAGCTTAGTCCGGGGGAGTGAGGCAGATACGCAGTATTTT	CASSLVRGSEADTQYF
TRBV11-3	TRBJ2-7	many	TRBD1	TGTGCCAGCAGCCCCCAGGGGGGACAGGCCTACGAGCAGTACTTC	CASSPQGGQAYEQYF
TRBV6-8	TRBJ2-7	few	.	TGTGCCAGCAGTTACTACCGGACAGCAGGGGTCTACGAGCAGTACTTC	CASSYYRTAGVYEQYF
TRBV11-3	TRBJ2-3	many	.	TGTGCCAGCAGCCCCTCGCGTGTGGCAGCCACAGATACGCAGTATTTT	CASSPSRVAATDTQYF
TRBV6-8	TRBJ2-1	.	.	TGTGCCAGCAGTTACTCCGGGAATGAGCAGTTCTTC	CASSYSGNEQFF
TRBV23-1	TRBJ2-5	.	.	TGCGCCAGCAGAAGTAAATTTCAAGAGACCCAGTACTTC	CASRSKFQETQYF
TRBV9	TRBJ1-1	few	.	TGTGCCAGCGCGGCCGTGGACAGGAACACTGAAGCTTTCTTT	CASAAVDRNTEAFF
TRBV19	TRBJ2-5	.	.	TGTGCCAGTAGTATCGACCCCCCCATGGGGCAACAAGAGACCCAGTACTTC	CASSIDPPMGQQETQYF
TRBV19	TRBJ1-4	.	.	TGTGCCACCCGATCAGTAGGCTCCGATGAAAAACTGTTTTTT	CATRSVGSDEKLFF
TRBV10-3	TRBJ2-7	medium-sized	TRBD2	TGTGCCATCAGTGAGTCGGGACTAGCGGGAGCCGAGCAGTACTTC	CAISESGLAGAEQYF
TRBV18	TRBJ1-2	.	.	TGTGCCAGCTCACCACCAGGGGCGGGCTATGGCTACACCTTC	CASSPPGAGYGYTF
TRBV28	TRBJ1-5	few	.	TGTGCCAGCAGTACTAACAGGGACTCTCAGCCCCAGCATTTT	CASSTNRDSQPQHF
TRBV11-3	TRBJ2-1	few	.	TGTGCCAGCAGCTTGGGACGGAGCTCCTACAATGAGCAGTTCTTC	CASSLGRSSYNEQFF
TRBV18	TRBJ2-1	.	TRBD1	TGTGCCAGCTCATTGGGCGGACAGGCCGGAGAGCAGTTCTTC	CASSLGGQAGEQFF
TRBV12-2	TRBJ2-4	few	.	TGTGCCAGTCGGACAGGGTTATCCGCCAAAAACATTCAGTACTTC	CASRTGLSAKNIQYF
TRBV6-8	TRBJ2-5	few	.	TGTGCCAGCAGTGAGCAAAAACAGAAAGAGACCCAGTACTTC	CASSEQKQKETQYF
TRBV6-7	TRBJ1-5	few	TRBD1	TGTGCCAGCAGTGAATCCGGACAGGGCTCTAATCAGCCCCAGCATTTT	CASSESGQGSNQPQHF
TRBV18	TRBJ2-7	.	TRBD1	TGTGCCAGCTCACCCAGACAGGGTACCCACGAGCAGTACTTC	CASSPRQGTHEQYF
TRBV9	TRBJ1-2	many	TRBD1	TGTGCCAGCAGCGAACACTCCGGGACAGGGTCGGCTAACTATGGCTACACCTTC	CASSEHSGTGSANYGYTF
TRBV6-8	TRBJ2-7	.	.	TGTGCCAGCAGTTACTCGAGGGGCACCTACGAGCAGTACTTC	CASSYSRGTYEQYF
TRBV19	TRBJ2-3	.	TRBD1	TGTGCCAGTAGTATCGGGACAGGGGGCGGCACAGATACGCAGTATTTT	CASSIGTGGGTDTQYF
TRBV30	TRBJ1-1	.	.	TGTGCCTGGAGTGTAATACAGGCTGAAGCTTTCTTT	CAWSVIQAEAFF
TRBV6-8	TRBJ2-7	few	TRBD2	TGTGCCAGCAGCGCTGGGAGGGACGCCTACGAGCAGTACTTC	CASSAGRDAYEQYF
TRBV29-1	TRBJ1-2	.	TRBD1	TGCAGCGTGGAACAGGGGGTTTTCTATGGCTACACCTTC	CSVEQGVFYGYTF
TRBV28	TRBJ1-1	medium-sized	TRBD1	TGTGCCAGCAGTTTACGGCGGACAGGGAACACTGAAGCTTTCTTT	CASSLRRTGNTEAFF
TRBV9	TRBJ2-3	.	TRBD2	TGTGCCAGCAGCGTAGTAGAGCGGGAGACAGATACGCAGTATTTT	CASSVVERETDTQYF
TRBV15	TRBJ1-1	.	TRBD1	TGTGCCACCAGCATACAGGGGGCGACCACTGAAGCTTTCTTT	CATSIQGATTEAFF
TRBV10-2	TRBJ1-5	.	.	TGCGCCAGCAGTGAGTCAGCGGGGGGGAGGAATCAGCCCCAGCATTTT	CASSESAGGRNQPQHF
TRBV6-8	TRBJ2-7	few	TRBD1	TGTGCCAGCAGACCCCGTCCGGGACAGAAATTATCCTACGAGCAGTACTTC	CASRPRPGQKLSYEQYF
TRBV5-1	TRBJ2-7	once	TRBD2	TGCGCCAGCAGCTTGGCCGTACTAGGGACTAGCAGCTACGAGCAGTACTTC	CASSLAVLGTSSYEQYF